Below are 18 T cell receptor beta chains sequenced from a single sample in a study of blood T cell repertoires in COVID-19. The protocol was immunoSEQ multiplex PCR, while the TCRdb copy is restricted to in-frame clones and leaves out a portion. The sample has 65,000 to 80,000 clones, 80% to 90% seen once. The sequenced sample was peripheral blood. Receptors were obtained from a man aged 50 or older with active COVID-19.

V and J are TRBV5-1 and TRBJ2-7, with a weak D call TRBD2 (6 bases). The CDR3 is made up of 13 amino acids. The V gene's germline CDR1 is SGHRS and CDR2 YFSETQ. V gave up 0 bases and J gave up 5 bases, with 9 bases separating them. CDR3 loop: CASSLGWGDEQYF. The CDR3 coding sequence is TGCGCCAGCAGCTTGGGTTGGGGGGACGAGCAGTACTTC.

The rearrangement uses TRBV25-1 and TRBJ1-5; 12 bases are a match to TRBD1. The length of the CDR3 is 16 residues. Germline assignment: CDR1 MGHDK and CDR2 SYGVNS. Trimming at V came to 3 bases and at J to 4 bases, leaving 4 bases not matched to a gene. The CDR3 sequence: CASSDRDRGLNQPQHF. CDR3 in DNA: TGTGCCAGCAGTGACCGGGACAGGGGGCTAAATCAGCCCCAGCATTTT.

V usage is TRBV28 and J usage is TRBJ1-5, with TRBD1 matching over 7 bases. The CDR3 has 20 amino acids. The trim removed 1 base at V and 2 bases at J, leaving 17 bases unmatched. Germline V lookup: CDR1 MDHEN, CDR2 SYDVKM. The CDR3 DNA reads TGTGCCAGCAGTTTATTGGGTGGGACGGCCCAGGGGGTAGGCAATCAGCCCCAGCATTTT. It encodes CASSLLGGTAQGVGNQPQHF.

The chain couples TRBV7-9 to TRBJ1-1, with D possibly matching TRBD1 (6 bases). The CDR3 is 14 amino acids. Germline values: CDR1 SEHNR, CDR2 FQNEAQ (reference sequence). The V gene lost 4 bases and the J gene lost 4 bases, with 13 bases spanning the gap. The CDR3 coding sequence is TGTGCCAGCAGCTCAATGGGAGGGGGCACTGAAGCTTTCTTT. Its protein product is CASSSMGGGTEAFF.

The rearrangement links TRBV5-4 to TRBJ2-3; D might be TRBD1 (6 bases). The CDR3 has 15 amino acids. From germline, CDR1 is SGHNT and CDR2 YYREEE (reference sequence). V was clipped by 1 base and J by 4 bases, with 13 bases between them. The CDR3 spells CASSLSGQTPDTQYF. The CDR3 nucleotides read TGTGCCAGCAGCTTGAGTGGACAGACCCCAGATACGCAGTATTTT.

J is TRBJ1-1 and V is TRBV9; D gene unclear. The germline V and J ends were trimmed by 0 bases and 6 bases, with 15 bases remaining between them. The germline gives CDR1 SGDLS, CDR2 YYNGEE. This CDR3 has 15 residues. The CDR3 DNA sequence: TGTGCCAGCAGCGTAGGAGGAGGGTACGGGGCTGAAGCTTTCTTT. Encoded protein: CASSVGGGYGAEAFF.

This chain joins TRBV4-3 and TRBJ2-2; 7 bases agree with TRBD2. Trimming cost V 1 base and J 0 bases; bases outside gene matches: 8. The CDR3 covers 18 residues. Germline CDR1 LGHNA, CDR2 YSLEER. The CDR3 reads CASSQVLTGGANTGELFF. The CDR3 DNA reads as TGCGCCAGCAGCCAAGTTTTGACGGGAGGTGCGAACACCGGGGAGCTGTTTTTT.

This rearrangement joins TRBV30 to TRBJ2-7; D may be TRBD2 (5 bases). The ends were cut back, 1 base at V and 9 bases at J, with 10 bases in the middle. CDR3 length equals 11 residues. Per germline, CDR1 GTSNPN and CDR2 SVGIG (reference sequence). The CDR3 loop is CAWSAPRGQYF. CDR3 DNA sequence: TGTGCCTGGAGTGCCCCCCGGGGGCAGTACTTC.

The chain combines TRBV9 with TRBJ1-2; D is unresolved. Trimming shortened V by 2 bases and J by 5 bases, and 13 bases separated the two germline ends. Germline loops: CDR1 SGDLS, CDR2 YYNGEE. This CDR3 has 14 amino acids. The CDR3 region has the DNA TGTGCCAGCAGCGTCTCGTCGCGGGATTATGGCTACACCTTC. Translating gives CASSVSSRDYGYTF. Combining the CDR3 with reference TRBV9 and TRBJ1-2 gives the whole variable domain DSGVTQTPKHLITATGQRVTLRCSPRSGDLSVYWYQQSLDQGLQFLIQYYNGEERAKGNILERFSAQQFPDLHSELNLSSLELGDSALYFCASSVSSRDYGYTFGSGTRLTVV.

The chain has TRBV9 and TRBJ2-1, with 8 bases aligning to TRBD2. The CDR3 runs to 14 residues. Trimming removed 3 bases from V and 2 bases from J; junction bases left unmatched: 1. The germline V gene encodes CDR1 SGDLS and CDR2 YYNGEE. The CDR3 loop reads CASSAAGAYNEQFF. The CDR3 DNA is TGTGCCAGCAGCGCAGCGGGGGCCTACAATGAGCAGTTCTTC. Based on the CDR3 plus reference TRBV9 and TRBJ2-1, the full variable domain is DSGVTQTPKHLITATGQRVTLRCSPRSGDLSVYWYQQSLDQGLQFLIQYYNGEERAKGNILERFSAQQFPDLHSELNLSSLELGDSALYFCASSAAGAYNEQFFGPGTRLTVL.

This chain links TRBV7-3 with TRBJ2-3; 8 bases map to TRBD1. Germline V CDR1 and CDR2: SGHTA, FQGTGA. This CDR3 has 17 residues. After removal of 4 bases from V and 0 bases from J, the junction contained 9 bases not matched to a gene. CDR3 region: CASSYMGRGRSTDTQYF. The DNA for the CDR3 is TGTGCCAGCAGCTATATGGGCAGGGGGCGCAGCACAGATACGCAGTATTTT.

This chain connects TRBV5-1 to TRBJ2-6; D may be TRBD1 (6 bases). The CDR3 extends over 15 amino acids. The germline V gene has CDR1 SGHRS and CDR2 YFSETQ. Trimming removed 5 bases at V and 0 bases at J, with 9 bases between. This chain's CDR3 is CASRDSFSGANVLTF. CDR3 coding DNA: TGCGCCAGCAGGGACAGCTTCTCTGGGGCCAACGTCCTGACTTTC.

The V and J genes are TRBV4-1 and TRBJ2-7; possible D gene TRBD1, 5 bases. V was cut by 0 bases and J by 1 base, with 10 bases left in between. The length of the CDR3 is 15 residues. Germline V gene sequence: CDR1 MGHRA, CDR2 YSYEKL. CDR3 amino acids: CASSQEGAGSYEQYF. The CDR3 nucleotides are TGCGCCAGCAGCCAAGAAGGGGCAGGTTCCTACGAGCAGTACTTC.

CDR3 residues: CASLGNEKLFF. CDR3 sequence (DNA): TGTGCCAGCCTCGGTAATGAAAAACTGTTTTTT. V and J are TRBV25-1 and TRBJ1-4; D is ambiguous. The CDR3 spans 11 residues. Trimming stripped 8 bases from V and 4 bases from J, with 5 bases between. Germline CDR1 MGHDK, CDR2 SYGVNS.

The chain links TRBV19 to TRBJ2-3; TRBD2 aligns across 15 bases. V trimming: 7 bases; J trimming: 3 bases; junction bases outside the gene matches: 8. The germline V gene encodes CDR1 LNHDA and CDR2 SQIVND (reference sequence). The CDR3 length is 17 residues. The CDR3 nucleotides are TGTGCCAGTACCATCGGGACTAGCGGGGGGTATACAGATACGCAGTATTTT. It encodes CASTIGTSGGYTDTQYF.

The rearrangement joins TRBV19 to TRBJ2-7; 10 bases fit TRBD1. Germline CDR1 reads LNHDA; CDR2 reads SQIVND (reference sequence). The CDR3 consists of 14 residues. The J segment lost 5 bases and the V segment lost 4 bases, leaving 5 bases of the junction unmatched. CDR3 amino acids: CASSTGTGANEQYF. Here the CDR3 DNA reads TGTGCCAGTAGTACCGGGACAGGGGCCAACGAGCAGTACTTC.

The chain joins TRBV10-1 to TRBJ2-5; 9 positions match TRBD2. Germline CDR1 and CDR2: WNHNN and SYGVQD (reference sequence). The CDR3 spans 13 residues. V dropped 4 bases and J dropped 4; count of bases not matched to a gene: 1. The CDR3 sequence is CASSGGGAETQYF. Here the CDR3 DNA reads TGCGCCAGCAGTGGCGGGGGGGCAGAGACCCAGTACTTC.

The V and J genes are TRBV6-1 and TRBJ1-5; D perhaps matches TRBD1 (5 bases). Trimming shortened V by 2 bases and J by 3 bases, and 14 bases separated the two germline ends. The CDR3 is 16 residues long. Germline CDR1 and CDR2: MNHNS and SASEGT. As DNA, the CDR3 is TGTGCCAGCAGTGAATCCGGGGGAATCTTCAATCAGCCCCAGCATTTT. It encodes CASSESGGIFNQPQHF.